The 28 T cell receptor beta chains reported below all come from one sample, sequenced in a study of T cell repertoires and HLA-DP antigens. Sequencing was performed with immunoSEQ multiplex PCR; in TCRdb, only in-frame clones are kept and a portion is missing. The data hold approximately 90,000 clones, with roughly nine tenths observed a single time. The antigens these receptors bind are not known. Sequenced: CD4+ T cells from PBMCs. These receptors were collected from a middle-aged man in good health and CMV-seronegative.

This chain links TRBV11-2 with TRBJ2-7; D may be TRBD1 (6 bases). The CDR3 has 15 residues. From germline, CDR1 is SGHAT and CDR2 FQNNGV. V lost 4 bases, J lost 2 bases, and 15 bases lay in between. CDR3 DNA: TGTGCCAGCAGCTCCACCAACAGGGCCGCCTACGAGCAGTACTTC. Its translation: CASSSTNRAAYEQYF.

This clone has only a few counts. The chain uses TRBV27 and TRBJ1-6; 7 bases line up with TRBD1. The V segment lost 5 bases and the J segment 3 bases; nucleotides outside the gene matches: 4. The CDR3 spans 15 residues. The germline gives CDR1 MNHEY, CDR2 SMNVEV (reference sequence). In DNA, the CDR3 is TGTGCCAGCAGTACGCCAGGGGGCTATAATTCACCCCTCCACTTT. This sequence encodes CASSTPGGYNSPLHF.

The chain recombines TRBV7-8 with TRBJ1-5; D is possibly TRBD1 (6 bases). The ends were cut back, 0 bases at V and 10 bases at J, with 10 bases in the middle. There are 13 residues in the CDR3. Germline values: CDR1 SGHVS, CDR2 FQNEAQ. The CDR3 coding sequence is TGTGCCAGCAGCTTAGCAGAGGGGACACCCCAGCATTTT. Translating gives CASSLAEGTPQHF.

V usage is TRBV28 and J usage is TRBJ1-2; D is uncertain. Germline V CDR1 and CDR2: MDHEN, SYDVKM. The V and J ends lost 3 bases and 7 bases respectively, with 6 bases between them. The CDR3 runs 11 residues. Written as DNA, the CDR3 is TGTGCCAGCAGTTTCTTTGGTGGCTACACCTTC. It specifies CASSFFGGYTF.

This clone was counted a single time. The J gene is TRBJ2-3, the V gene TRBV10-3; D may be TRBD1 or TRBD2 (5 bases each). Germline V gives CDR1 ENHRY, CDR2 SYGVKD. V lost 2 bases to trimming and J lost 4 bases, with 7 bases between them. CDR3 length equals 13 residues. CDR3 DNA: TGTGCCATCAGTGAGCGGGGCCCAGATACGCAGTATTTT. This sequence encodes CAISERGPDTQYF.

CDR3 amino acids: CASSGEVNSPLHF. The CDR3, as DNA: TGTGCCAGCAGCGGGGAGGTGAATTCACCCCTCCACTTT. The chain combines TRBV5-8 with TRBJ1-6; D is unresolved. Germline assignment: CDR1 SGHTS and CDR2 YDEGEE. V lost 4 bases and J lost 7, with 9 bases in between. The CDR3 is 13 amino acids.

This sequence joins TRBV5-1 and TRBJ1-2; 7 nucleotides align to TRBD1. Per germline, CDR1 SGHRS and CDR2 YFSETQ. The CDR3 is 15 residues long. V gave up 3 bases and J gave up 4 bases; unmatched junction bases: 9. CDR3 bases: TGCGCCAGCAGCTCCGCTACAGGGGTTGGCTATGGCTACACCTTC. It codes for CASSSATGVGYGYTF.

A single count supports this clone. The chain joins TRBV9 to TRBJ2-1; 8 bases agree with TRBD2. The CDR3 contains 15 residues. Trimming removed 2 bases from V and 8 bases from J; junction bases left unmatched: 9. The germline V gene has CDR1 SGDLS and CDR2 YYNGEE. The CDR3 sequence is CASSVSNSGTDEQFF. Here the CDR3 DNA reads TGTGCCAGCAGCGTTTCGAATAGCGGGACGGATGAGCAGTTCTTC.

The genes are TRBV7-2 and TRBJ2-5, with D tentatively TRBD2 (6 bases). Trimming stripped 5 bases from V and 5 bases from J, with 9 bases between. Germline CDR1 SGHTA, CDR2 FQGNSA. The CDR3 length is 12 residues. In DNA form, the CDR3 reads TGTGCCAGCAGCGAGGGGAGGGAGACCCAGTACTTC. Protein: CASSEGRETQYF.

The rearrangement joins TRBV19 to TRBJ2-3, with D tentatively TRBD1 (6 bases). Germline loops: CDR1 LNHDA, CDR2 SQIVND (reference sequence). The CDR3 is made up of 15 amino acids. V was clipped by 5 bases and J by 0 bases, with 12 bases between them. The CDR3 region is CASSLLGASTDTQYF. The DNA for the CDR3 is TGTGCCAGTAGTTTGCTGGGGGCGAGCACAGATACGCAGTATTTT.

The gene calls are TRBV4-3 and TRBJ1-2, with TRBD1 identical over 8 bases. The CDR3 loop spans 16 amino acids. With 0 bases clipped from V and 4 bases from J, the junction kept 7 bases outside the gene matches. CDR1 is LGHNA, CDR2 YSLEER, per germline. DNA for the CDR3: TGCGCCAGCAGCCAAGACCAGGGGGCGTTTGCCTATGGCTACACCTTC. Encoded protein: CASSQDQGAFAYGYTF.

This clone was seen a single time. The J gene is TRBJ2-7, the V gene TRBV4-3; no firm D call. In germline, CDR1 is LGHNA, CDR2 YSLEER. This CDR3 spans 13 amino acids. The V gene lost 0 bases and the J gene lost 6 bases, with 9 bases spanning the gap. The CDR3 region is CASSQDWVGEQYF. The CDR3 DNA follows: TGCGCCAGCAGCCAAGATTGGGTGGGCGAGCAGTACTTC.

This rearrangement joins TRBV30 to TRBJ2-2, with 7 nucleotides matching TRBD1. V dropped 4 bases and J dropped 6; count of bases not matched to a gene: 5. This CDR3 contains 13 residues. Germline V gene lookup returns CDR1 GTSNPN and CDR2 SVGIG (reference sequence). The CDR3 DNA sequence: TGTGCCTGGATGGGGACAGTGGCCGGGGAGCTGTTTTTT. Translated, it gives CAWMGTVAGELFF.

The chain is built from TRBV27 and TRBJ1-2; 11 nucleotides align to TRBD1. Germline CDR1 reads MNHEY; CDR2 reads SMNVEV (reference sequence). This CDR3 is 15 amino acids long. The V segment lost 4 bases and the J segment 0 bases; nucleotides outside the gene matches: 1. CDR3 residues: CASSSGQGANYGYTF. For the CDR3, the DNA is TGTGCCAGCAGTTCGGGACAGGGGGCTAACTATGGCTACACCTTC.

The chain has TRBV4-3 and TRBJ1-2, with a possible D match to TRBD1 (6 bases). With 0 bases removed from V and 7 bases from J, the gap between germline ends came to 12 bases. CDR1 LGHNA and CDR2 YSLEER come from the germline V gene. The CDR3 is 14 residues long. The CDR3 nucleotides are TGCGCCAGCAGCCAAGATCCCGGGGACACTGGCTACACCTTC. Its translation is CASSQDPGDTGYTF.

This clone was seen only once. The genes are TRBV7-2 and TRBJ2-1; D gene ambiguous. Trimming took off 0 bases at V and 6 bases at J, with 15 bases between the two ends. Germline V gives CDR1 SGHTA, CDR2 FQGNSA. The CDR3 is 16 residues long. CDR3 protein: CASSLAVRSSGNEQFF. Written as DNA, the CDR3 is TGTGCCAGCAGCTTAGCGGTTAGGTCTTCGGGCAATGAGCAGTTCTTC.

The sample holds a few counts of this clone. The chain joins TRBV5-8 to TRBJ2-7; D is possibly TRBD1 or TRBD2 (5 bases each). The V and J ends lost 5 bases and 0 bases respectively, with 15 bases between them. The CDR3 loop spans 15 amino acids. Germline loops: CDR1 SGHTS, CDR2 YDEGEE. The CDR3 protein is CASRGREQPSYEQYF. DNA of the CDR3: TGTGCCAGCAGAGGCAGGGAGCAACCCTCCTACGAGCAGTACTTC.

CDR3 in amino acids: CASSSKHSALGETQYF. The CDR3 bases are TGTGCCAGCAGCTCAAAACACTCGGCGCTGGGGGAGACCCAGTACTTC. The chain joins TRBV7-9 to TRBJ2-5; D gene uncertain. Germline V gene lookup returns CDR1 SEHNR and CDR2 FQNEAQ (reference sequence). V was clipped by 4 bases and J by 5 bases, with 20 bases between them. There are 16 residues in the CDR3.

This clone was detected once. The chain is built from TRBV5-1 and TRBJ1-2; weak D call: TRBD1 (5 bases). V lost 0 bases to trimming and J lost 7 bases, with 16 bases between them. The CDR3 spans 15 residues. Germline CDR1 is SGHRS and CDR2 is YFSETQ. The chain's CDR3 is CASSLGGLGAGGYTF. The CDR3 region has the DNA TGCGCCAGCAGCTTGGGGGGACTCGGAGCTGGTGGCTACACCTTC. Filled out from reference TRBV5-1 and TRBJ1-2, the complete variable domain reads KAGVTQTPRYLIKTRGQQVTLSCSPISGHRSVSWYQQTPGQGLQFLFEYFSETQRNKGNFPGRFSGRQFSNSRSEMNVSTLELGDSALYLCASSLGGLGAGGYTFGSGTRLTVV.

The sample holds one count of this clone. The gene calls are TRBV19 and TRBJ2-5, with a tentative D call TRBD1 (5 bases). This CDR3 is 14 amino acids long. Trimming left V 5 bases short and J 4 bases short, with 14 bases between. Per the germline V gene, CDR1 is LNHDA and CDR2 is SQIVND (reference sequence). The CDR3 is CASSPTASLETQYF. The CDR3 DNA reads TGTGCCAGTAGTCCGACAGCTTCCCTAGAGACCCAGTACTTC.

The chain carries TRBV28 and TRBJ2-7, with 9 bases matching TRBD2. The CDR3 sequence is 16 residues long. J gave up 2 bases and V 6 bases, and 11 bases lay outside the gene matches. The germline CDR1 and CDR2 sequences are MDHEN and SYDVKM. As DNA, the CDR3 is TGTGCCAGCAGCTCGCCTCGAGGGACTAGCCCCTACGAGCAGTACTTC. It yields the protein CASSSPRGTSPYEQYF.

The table lists this clone with a count of one. The chain uses TRBV30 and TRBJ2-2; D gene unclear. Germline assignment: CDR1 GTSNPN and CDR2 SVGIG (reference sequence). The CDR3 is 11 residues long. Trimming left V 2 bases short and J 7 bases short, with 5 bases between. The DNA for the CDR3 is TGTGCCTGGAGTAACGTCGGGGAGCTGTTTTTT. Protein sequence: CAWSNVGELFF.

V is TRBV10-3 and J is TRBJ2-7; no reliable D call. This CDR3 has 14 residues. Germline V gene data show CDR1 as ENHRY and CDR2 as SYGVKD. With 5 bases removed from V and 1 base from J, the gap between germline ends came to 12 bases. CDR3 in amino acids: CAISSTTESYEQYF. For the CDR3, the DNA is TGTGCCATCAGTTCCACGACTGAGTCCTACGAGCAGTACTTC.

The rearrangement uses TRBV27 and TRBJ2-5, with D possibly TRBD1 on 6 matching bases. The germline V gene encodes CDR1 MNHEY and CDR2 SMNVEV (reference sequence). Trimming took off 5 bases at V and 7 bases at J, with 14 bases between the two ends. The CDR3 sequence is 13 residues long. Here the CDR3 reads CASSMDRLGTQYF. The CDR3, as DNA: TGTGCCAGCAGTATGGACAGACTCGGGACCCAGTACTTC.

The chain has TRBV7-2 and TRBJ2-7; D is uncertain. CDR3 size: 13 residues. Germline CDR1 is SGHTA and CDR2 is FQGNSA. V was pared by 5 bases and J by 2 bases, with 10 bases between. CDR3 nucleotide sequence: TGTGCCAGCAGCCCCCCCGTCACCTACGAGCAGTACTTC. As protein: CASSPPVTYEQYF. Full variable domain (outside the CDR3, taken from reference TRBV7-2 and TRBJ2-7): GAGVSQSPSNKVTEKGKDVELRCDPISGHTALYWYRQSLGQGLEFLIYFQGNSAPDKSGLPSDRFSAERTGGSVSTLTIQRTQQEDSAVYLCASSPPVTYEQYFGPGTRLTVT.

The J gene is TRBJ1-2, the V gene TRBV6-6; possible D gene TRBD1, 5 bases. Per germline, CDR1 MNHNY and CDR2 SVGAGI (reference sequence). V lost 0 bases and J 7 bases, leaving 9 bases between the germline ends. The CDR3 contains 13 residues. The CDR3 DNA is TGTGCCAGCAGTTACTCAGGGGCCCTTGGCTACACCTTC. Its translation: CASSYSGALGYTF.

The rearrangement uses TRBV7-2 and TRBJ2-5; 8 bases agree with TRBD2. The CDR3 has 13 amino acids. The ends lost 4 bases at V and 5 bases at J; junction bases unmatched: 3. CDR1 is SGHTA, CDR2 FQGNSA, per germline. CDR3 sequence: CASSSGGPETQYF. DNA for the CDR3: TGTGCCAGCAGCTCGGGGGGGCCTGAGACCCAGTACTTC.

The genes are TRBV30 and TRBJ1-2; no clear D gene. This CDR3 spans 11 amino acids. CDR1 GTSNPN and CDR2 SVGIG come from the germline V gene (reference sequence). The germline V and J ends were trimmed by 3 bases and 2 bases, with 4 bases remaining between them. Here the CDR3 reads CAWSVNYGYTF. In DNA form, the CDR3 reads TGTGCCTGGAGCGTAAACTATGGCTACACCTTC.